These 21 T cell receptor beta chains were all obtained from the same sample, sequenced in a study of a mutant IDH1 vaccine in newly diagnosed glioma. Their specific antigens are unknown. TCRdb's table, derived via immunoSEQ multiplex PCR, lists solely in-frame clones and lacks some. This sample has about 32,000 clones; 81% occur once, and the top ten carry 15% to 19%. Documented time point: week 35, safety follow-up. Topical imiquimod was applied with each vaccine dose, which held 300 ug of mutant IDH1 20-mer peptide. The source material was PBMCs, sampled from a glioma patient whose treatment included an IDH1 peptide vaccine. All receptors come from a man aged 25 to 40 with glioma.

The J gene is TRBJ2-1, the V gene TRBV4-1, with D unresolved. V lost 0 bases, J lost 4 bases, and 7 bases lay in between. The CDR3 has 14 amino acids. CDR1 and CDR2 from the germline V gene are MGHRA and YSYEKL. DNA for the CDR3: TGCGCCAGCAGCCAAGAAAGACTTTACAATGAGCAGTTCTTC. The encoded protein is CASSQERLYNEQFF.

The V and J genes are TRBV7-9 and TRBJ2-1, with D unresolved. The V gene lost 5 bases and the J gene lost 1 base, with 9 bases spanning the gap. CDR3 length: 14 amino acids. Looked up from germline, CDR1 is SEHNR and CDR2 is FQNEAQ (reference sequence). The CDR3 spells CASSPSRSYNEQFF. The CDR3 nucleotides read TGTGCCAGCAGCCCCAGTAGATCCTACAATGAGCAGTTCTTC.

The genes are TRBV4-1 and TRBJ2-1; 7 nucleotides agree with TRBD2. Losses at the gene ends were 4 bases for V and 8 bases for J; bases not matched to a gene: 11. The CDR3 has 15 residues. The germline V gene encodes CDR1 MGHRA and CDR2 YSYEKL. The CDR3 nucleotides are TGCGCCAGCAGCCCCACTTCTAGCGGCCCACATGAGCAGTTCTTC. This encodes CASSPTSSGPHEQFF.

The rearrangement links TRBV19 to TRBJ1-5; D is undetermined. Trimming removed 5 bases at V and 4 bases at J, with 9 bases between. Germline CDR1 reads LNHDA; CDR2 reads SQIVND (reference sequence). This CDR3 region has 13 residues. The CDR3 sequence: CASSYRENQPQHF. The CDR3 DNA reads as TGTGCCAGTAGTTATCGGGAGAATCAGCCCCAGCATTTT.

J is TRBJ1-2 and V is TRBV6-5; D ambiguous. This CDR3 is 13 amino acids long. The V end lost 4 bases, the J end lost 7 bases, and 13 bases lay between the germline ends. Germline V gene lookup returns CDR1 MNHEY and CDR2 SVGAGI. DNA of the CDR3: TGTGCCAGCAGTTTCCGGCGGCAAAGTGGCTACACCTTC. Its translation: CASSFRRQSGYTF.

The chain couples TRBV11-2 to TRBJ2-2; D not certain. V was trimmed by 6 bases and J by 4 bases, leaving 15 bases between them. The CDR3 runs 15 residues. The germline gives CDR1 SGHAT, CDR2 FQNNGV. DNA of the CDR3: TGTGCCAGCAGATACACAGTTACCAGCACCGGGGAGCTGTTTTTT. Its protein is CASRYTVTSTGELFF.

This clone was observed a handful of times. Other DNA sequences in this specimen translate into the identical CDR3. The gene calls are TRBV5-1 and TRBJ1-1; D uncertain. Looked up from germline, CDR1 is SGHRS and CDR2 is YFSETQ. The CDR3 runs to 15 residues. V lost 0 bases and J lost 0, with 9 bases in between. This CDR3 is CASSLGHGVNTEAFF. In nucleotides, the CDR3 is TGCGCCAGCAGCTTGGGACACGGAGTGAACACTGAAGCTTTCTTT.

This chain joins TRBV29-1 and TRBJ2-1; D unclear. The V end lost 5 bases, the J end lost 4 bases, and 6 bases lay between the germline ends. The germline CDR1 and CDR2 sequences are SQVTM and ANQGSEA. The CDR3 length is 11 residues. This chain's CDR3 is CSVQLYNEQFF. In DNA form, the CDR3 reads TGCAGCGTTCAGTTATACAATGAGCAGTTCTTC.

This clone was found a few times. The J gene is TRBJ1-1, the V gene TRBV29-1; no definite D call. The CDR3 covers 14 residues. V shed 3 bases and J shed 0 bases, with 11 bases lying between them. Germline V gives CDR1 SQVTM, CDR2 ANQGSEA. The CDR3 bases are TGCAGCGTTGATCCGGAAATCATGAACACTGAAGCTTTCTTT. Protein product: CSVDPEIMNTEAFF.

CDR3: CSSRGGITDTQYF. The CDR3 DNA sequence: TGCAGCTCCCGAGGGGGAATCACAGATACGCAGTATTTT. This chain uses TRBV29-1 with TRBJ2-3; possibly TRBD1 for D (6 bases). The CDR3 runs 13 residues. V was clipped by 8 bases and J by 2 bases, with 14 bases between them. Germline V gene sequence: CDR1 SQVTM, CDR2 ANQGSEA.

By its share, this clone is medium-sized (0.01 to 0.1%). CDR3 protein: CASSLGDTEAFF. CDR3 bases: TGTGCCAGCAGTTTGGGGGACACTGAAGCTTTCTTT. The chain combines TRBV6-5 with TRBJ1-1, with D perhaps matching TRBD1 (5 bases). V was cut by 4 bases and J by 3 bases, with 6 bases left in between. Germline V gene lookup returns CDR1 MNHEY and CDR2 SVGAGI. The CDR3 has 12 amino acids.

This clone has only one observation. This chain links TRBV6-5 with TRBJ2-5, with D possibly TRBD2 on 6 matching bases. Germline V gives CDR1 MNHEY, CDR2 SVGAGI. Trimming cost V 5 bases and J 7 bases, with 20 bases left between them. The CDR3 is 15 residues long. In nucleotides, the CDR3 is TGTGCCAGCAGTCCCCGGGGCGGGAAGAAGGTGACCCAGTACTTC. Translated, it gives CASSPRGGKKVTQYF.

The CDR3 here is CASSPWGFNQPQHF. CDR3 nucleotides: TGTGCCAGCAGTCCCTGGGGGTTCAATCAGCCCCAGCATTTT. The V call is TRBV6-5, the J call TRBJ1-5; perhaps TRBD1 as D (5 bases). The CDR3 has 14 amino acids. From germline, CDR1 is MNHEY and CDR2 SVGAGI. V lost 5 bases to trimming and J lost 3 bases, with 11 bases between them.

There are a few counts of this clone. The chain is built from TRBV4-1 and TRBJ2-2, with D unresolved. Looked up from germline, CDR1 is MGHRA and CDR2 is YSYEKL. Trimming took 1 base from V and 4 from J, leaving 10 bases between them. The CDR3 totals 15 residues. CDR3 in amino acids: CASSQGALITGELFF. The CDR3 DNA reads TGCGCCAGCAGCCAAGGAGCCCTCATCACCGGGGAGCTGTTTTTT.

The chain links TRBV7-9 to TRBJ2-7; D remains ambiguous. Germline values: CDR1 SEHNR, CDR2 FQNEAQ (reference sequence). V was shortened by 5 bases and J by 0 bases, with 8 bases between the two germline ends. This CDR3 contains 13 residues. CDR3 residues: CASSPPLSYEQYF. CDR3 sequence (DNA): TGTGCCAGCAGCCCCCCGCTCTCCTACGAGCAGTACTTC.

This chain connects TRBV10-1 to TRBJ2-7, with D perhaps TRBD1 or TRBD2 (6 bases each). V was pared by 7 bases and J by 5 bases, with 18 bases between. Germline CDR1 reads WNHNN; CDR2 reads SYGVQD (reference sequence). CDR3 size: 14 residues. CDR3 residues: CASTLPQGRHEQYF. The CDR3, as DNA: TGCGCCAGCACCCTCCCCCAGGGGAGGCACGAGCAGTACTTC.

This chain links TRBV10-2 with TRBJ1-1; possible D gene TRBD1, 6 bases. Germline V gene sequence: CDR1 WSHSY, CDR2 SAAADI. This CDR3 has 12 residues. V was pared by 5 bases and J by 3 bases, with 7 bases between. DNA for the CDR3: TGCGCCAGCAGTAGGGGGGACACTGAAGCTTTCTTT. It codes for CASSRGDTEAFF.

This clone was detected a few times. The V call is TRBV5-1, the J call TRBJ1-1; D might be TRBD1 (5 bases). CDR1 SGHRS and CDR2 YFSETQ come from the germline V gene. V lost 0 bases and J lost 10, with 10 bases in between. There are 12 residues in the CDR3. The CDR3, as DNA: TGCGCCAGCAGCTTGGAAATGGGGGGAGCTTTCTTT. This gives the protein CASSLEMGGAFF.

The rearrangement uses TRBV5-5 and TRBJ2-7; perhaps TRBD2 as D (5 bases). In germline, CDR1 is SGHKS, CDR2 YYEKEE (reference sequence). V was cut by 4 bases and J by 0 bases, with 17 bases left in between. This CDR3 contains 16 residues. CDR3 sequence (DNA): TGTGCCAGCAGCGTCCTCCTAGCCCTAAGCTCCTACGAGCAGTACTTC. Translation gives CASSVLLALSSYEQYF.

J is TRBJ2-1 and V is TRBV29-1, with TRBD1 matching over 8 bases. In germline, CDR1 is SQVTM, CDR2 ANQGSEA. The CDR3 has 13 residues. J was trimmed by 4 bases and V by 4 bases; bases with no gene match: 3. The DNA for the CDR3 is TGCAGCGTTGGACAGGGGCCGTACAATGAGCAGTTCTTC. Translating it yields CSVGQGPYNEQFF.

The V call is TRBV12-5, the J call TRBJ2-3, with 7 bases matching TRBD1. Trimming at V came to 0 bases and at J to 6 bases, leaving 9 bases not matched to a gene. There are 16 residues in the CDR3. Germline-derived CDR1 and CDR2 are LGHNT and FRNRAP. The CDR3 reads CASGLVPGTVLDTQYF. In DNA form, the CDR3 reads TGTGCTAGTGGTTTGGTTCCCGGGACAGTCCTGGATACGCAGTATTTT.